The sequence of this TCR beta chain was determined in a study of blood T cell repertoires in COVID-19. About the research overall: Donors in the United States, Italy and Spain gave samples during acute or convalescent COVID-19. In each case, the material was cDNA or gDNA derived from T cells, B-cell-depleted T cells, or PBMCs.

Authors' methods: Amplified reference gene primers provided the basis for estimating nucleated cell counts. Profiling relied on immunoSEQ multiplex PCR, and the TCRdb table lists in-frame clones only, not all of them. The DNA was the basis for D and trimming; V, J and clone size are from that table. This sample has tens of thousands of clones, with over 85% found just once. The germline CDR1 and CDR2 sequences are MNHEY and SMNVEV (reference sequence). V was clipped by 6 bases and J by 3 bases; unmatched bases: 19. The CDR3 runs to 20 residues. This clone occurred once. This receptor was taken from a human donor in a cohort sampled during active COVID-19. The chain has TRBV27 and TRBJ2-6; 8 bases fit TRBD1. The material sequenced was peripheral blood. The DNA for the CDR3 is TGTGCCAGCAGACCCCGGACAGGGAATAGCCCCGCCCGTGGGGCCAACGTCCTGACTTTC. Protein: CASRPRTGNSPARGANVLTF.